Sequencing of this TCR beta chain was carried out in a study of blood T cell repertoires in COVID-19. Across the whole study: Some COVID-19 samples were acute and others convalescent; all came from the United States, Italy and Spain.

In the source study's methods: Nucleated cell counts were estimated from reference gene primer amplification. TCRdb's table, derived via immunoSEQ multiplex PCR, lists solely in-frame clones and lacks some. V, J and clone size are taken as reported in that table, and D and trimming were inferred from the DNA itself. The data contain some 200,000 clones, almost 80% of them singletons. Germline-derived CDR1 and CDR2 are SGDLS and YYNGEE. With 0 bases removed from V and 7 bases from J, the gap between germline ends came to 13 bases. The length of the CDR3 is 14 residues. This clone is classed as medium-sized (0.01 to 0.1%).

This TCR was sampled from a woman aged 65 to 85 with acute or convalescent COVID-19. The rearrangement joins TRBV9 to TRBJ1-2; TRBD1 might be the D (6 bases). Sequenced: peripheral blood. CDR3 DNA sequence: TGTGCCAGCAGCGTAGACAGGGTTCAGGGTGGCTACACCTTC. Its protein is CASSVDRVQGGYTF.